This TCR beta chain was captured by sequencing in a study of Ad26.COV2.S vaccination and SARS-CoV-2 variants (dated by TCRdb to the early 2020s). Turning to the overall study: Donors in the vaccine arm were drawn from COV1001, a phase I-IIa trial of Ad26.COV2.S in healthy adults that was multicentre, randomized, double-blind and placebo-controlled. Dosing of Ad26.COV2.S was intramuscular, at either 5x10^10 or 1x10^11 viral particles, delivered as one shot or as two shots spaced 56 days apart. TCRbeta repertoire sequencing was used to assess the specificity and breadth of SARS-CoV-2-reactive T cell receptors after Ad26.COV2.S vaccination. A total of 32 samples were included in the TCR-sequenced set, comprising approximately 20 Ad26.COV2.S vaccine recipients, 5 placebo recipients and 8 SARS-CoV-2 convalescent individuals. Trial participants were randomized into five groups of five: low-dose or high-dose Ad26.COV2.S given once or twice, or placebo on both occasions. Investigators did not know the trial group allocation while performing experiments and assessing outcomes. Broad study findings and their caveats: The study was not powered to compare responses between vaccine doses or regimens. After vaccination, spike-specific CD8+ and CD4+ T cell responses were reported to show substantial breadth. Non-spike TCR breadth was comparable between vaccine and placebo recipients, consistent with the vaccine containing only spike. The authors noted that the TCR breadth and depth analyses may have underestimated total T cell responses. Compared with placebo recipients, Ad26.COV2.S recipients showed higher spike-specific TCR breadth (P = 0.0014).

The immunoSEQ Assay was used to sequence TCRbeta CDR3 regions. After extraction, genomic DNA underwent amplification by bias-controlled multiplex PCR, followed by high-throughput sequencing. In the original analysis: To quantify the absolute abundance of each unique TCRbeta CDR3 region, sequences were collapsed and filtered. T cell fraction was estimated by normalization of TCRbeta template counts to usable DNA, with usable DNA being measured through amplification of reference genes present in all nucleated cells. Repertoire TCRs were annotated as SARS-CoV-2-specific by exact matching of V gene, CDR3 amino acid sequence and J gene to a known reactive TCR set. MIRA supplied the reference SARS-CoV-2 TCR set, which was filtered for enrichment in COVID-19-positive ImmuneCODE repertoires so that public or cross-reactive TCRs were removed. Using the MIRA antigens, annotated TCRs were further analysed by specific ORF or by position within an ORF. Depth was the summed frequency of annotated unique rearrangements, while breadth was defined as annotated unique rearrangements over total unique productive rearrangements. Group comparisons of TCR breadth used two-sided Wilcoxon rank-sum tests. Here the immuneACCESS table is served through TCRdb, limited to in-frame sequences with V and J called. Missing clones are a known gap in these copies; in checked studies unresolved V genes cover under half, and the rest lacks a known reason. V and J calls and clone size are as listed in that table; D and trimming were resolved from the DNA. Across this sample there are 300,000 to 400,000 clones, with approximately 80% seen only once. 2.1% of the sample rests with the top ten.

The treatment or condition label for this specimen denotes: around 19 received Ad26.COV2.S at low or high dose, single or two shots; five or six received placebo; per-sample allocation not given. Repertoires of vaccine and placebo recipients were sequenced from samples taken on day 63 after the first injection. In Cohort 1b, around 25 adults aged 18-55 years were enrolled at a single site in Boston, USA, between 29 July and 7 August 2020. Ad26.COV2.S was a replication-incompetent adenovirus type 26 vector that expressed a prefusion-stabilized SARS-CoV-2 spike protein derived from the original Wuhan strain. A note on this clone: What antigen it recognizes has not been identified. No base-level quality is on record; no much larger clone is a single base apart.

The V end gives up 9 bases and the J end 1 base, leaving 7 bases in the junction not matched to a gene. CDR1 and CDR2 (LNHDA, SQIVND) derive from the germline V gene (reference sequence). The CDR3 runs 15 amino acids, cysteine and phenylalanine included. Kept here is only the CDR3 DNA, which spans 45 bases and is read in frame from base 1. This sequence uses TRBV19 and TRBJ2-3; a stretch of 10 junction bases matches TRBD2. The TCR originated in a person between 18 and 65 years old who received the Ad26.COV2.S COVID-19 vaccine or a placebo. Sequenced here: peripheral blood, sampled in a trial of Ad26.COV2.S vaccine versus placebo. The sequenced DNA is TGTGCCAGCAACAAAGGACTAGCGGGCACAGATACGCAGTATTTT. Its coded protein is CASNKGLAGTDTQYF.